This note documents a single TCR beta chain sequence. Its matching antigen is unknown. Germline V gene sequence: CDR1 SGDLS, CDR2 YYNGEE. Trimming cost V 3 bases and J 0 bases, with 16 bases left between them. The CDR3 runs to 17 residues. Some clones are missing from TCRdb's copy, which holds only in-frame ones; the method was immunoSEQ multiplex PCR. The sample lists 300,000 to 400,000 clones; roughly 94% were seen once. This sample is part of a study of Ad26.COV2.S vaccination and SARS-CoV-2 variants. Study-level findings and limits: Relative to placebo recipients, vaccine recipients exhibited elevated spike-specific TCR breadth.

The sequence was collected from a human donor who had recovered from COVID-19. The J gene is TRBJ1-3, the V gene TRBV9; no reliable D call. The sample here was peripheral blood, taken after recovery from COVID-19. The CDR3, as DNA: TGTGCCAGCAGCGCGAGCCCGGCCGCAGACTCTGGAAACACCATATATTTT. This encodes CASSASPAADSGNTIYF.